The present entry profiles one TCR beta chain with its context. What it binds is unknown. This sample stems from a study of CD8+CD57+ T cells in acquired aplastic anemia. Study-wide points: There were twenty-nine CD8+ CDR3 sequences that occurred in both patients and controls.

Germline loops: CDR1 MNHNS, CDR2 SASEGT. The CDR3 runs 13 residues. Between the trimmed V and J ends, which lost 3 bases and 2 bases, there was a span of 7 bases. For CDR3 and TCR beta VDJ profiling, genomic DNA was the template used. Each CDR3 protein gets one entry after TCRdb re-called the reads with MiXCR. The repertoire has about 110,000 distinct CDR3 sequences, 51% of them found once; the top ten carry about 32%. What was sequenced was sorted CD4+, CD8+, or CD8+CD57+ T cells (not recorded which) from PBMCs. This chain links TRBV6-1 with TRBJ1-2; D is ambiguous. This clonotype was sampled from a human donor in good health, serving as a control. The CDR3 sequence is CASSDHQNYGYTF. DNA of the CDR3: TGTGCCAGCAGTGATCATCAGAACTATGGCTACACCTTC.